Sequencing of this T cell receptor beta chain was carried out in a study of blood T cell repertoires in COVID-19. Study as a whole: Whether acute or convalescent, the COVID-19 samples came from the United States, Italy and Spain. PBMCs, B-cell-depleted T cells, or T cells were the source of the cDNA or gDNA that made up the material.

Data came from immunoSEQ multiplex PCR; TCRdb stores just in-frame clones and leaves some out. The table lists about 150,000 clones, approximately 90% of them singletons. CDR1 is MRHNA and CDR2 is SNTAGT in the germline V gene. With V trimmed by 2 bases and J by 6 bases, 5 bases remained unmatched. This CDR3 spans 15 amino acids. While infection was still active, Seattle patients were enrolled and then followed longitudinally. The sequence was obtained from a human donor with COVID-19, enrolled during active disease. The donor label of this sample is uncertain. The specimen was peripheral blood. The V call is TRBV6-4, the J call TRBJ2-1, with 9 bases matching TRBD2. The DNA of the CDR3 is TGTGCCAGCAGTGACGGCCTAGCGGGGAGCAATGAGCAGTTCTTC. This codes for CASSDGLAGSNEQFF.